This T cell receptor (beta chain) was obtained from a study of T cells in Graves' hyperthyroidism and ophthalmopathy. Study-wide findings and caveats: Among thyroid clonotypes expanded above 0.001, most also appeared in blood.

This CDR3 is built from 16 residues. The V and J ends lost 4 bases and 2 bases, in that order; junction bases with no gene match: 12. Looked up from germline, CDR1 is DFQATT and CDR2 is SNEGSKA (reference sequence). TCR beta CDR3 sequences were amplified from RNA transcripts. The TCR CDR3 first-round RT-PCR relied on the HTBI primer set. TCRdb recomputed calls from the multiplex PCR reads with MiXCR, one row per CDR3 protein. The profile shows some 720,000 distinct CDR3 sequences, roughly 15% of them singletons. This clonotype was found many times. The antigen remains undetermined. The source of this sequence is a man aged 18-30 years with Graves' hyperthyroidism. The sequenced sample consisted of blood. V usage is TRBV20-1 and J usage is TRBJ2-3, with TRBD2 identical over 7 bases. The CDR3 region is CSATPTGRGLTDTQYF. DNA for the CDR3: TGCAGTGCTACCCCAACGGGGAGGGGACTCACAGATACGCAGTATTTT.